This T cell receptor (beta chain) was sequenced during a study of neoadjuvant nivolumab and ipilimumab in lung cancer (dated by TCRdb to about 2020). For context, the study as a whole: Nivolumab was given at 3 mg/kg intravenously on days 1, 15 and 29, and the combination arm added ipilimumab 1 mg/kg on day 1 only. Of the roughly 43 patients with operable NSCLC treated in the trial, some 23 were randomized to nivolumab monotherapy and approximately 20 to nivolumab plus ipilimumab. TCR repertoires in pretherapy (baseline) peripheral blood were compared with TCR repertoires in tumors resected at surgery after neoadjuvant immune checkpoint blockade. Seven patients had matched pretherapy and resected tumor pairs analyzed, with four treated with nivolumab and three with nivolumab plus ipilimumab. The major pathologic response (MPR) rate in the intention-to-treat population in each study arm was designated as the primary trial endpoint. Study-wide findings and limitations: A positive correlation was observed between pretherapy blood TCR richness and richness in tumors resected after neoadjuvant therapy (Spearman R of about 0.82). A small number of samples was subjected to TCR sequencing. No significant correlation was found between TCR clonality and pathologic tumor regression, and only one major-pathologic-response sample was available for the clonality analysis. Resected tumors had greater TCR richness and clonality than tumor-adjacent uninvolved lung, and increases were observed in more dual-therapy-treated tumors. From pretherapy to surgery, tumor T-cell richness and clonality went up in three of three dual-therapy tumors, versus only two of four nivolumab-treated tumors.

Sample time point, as interpreted from the label and publication: at surgical resection after neoadjuvant nivolumab +/- ipilimumab. The samples were obtained from NEOSTAR, a phase 2 randomized trial that tested neoadjuvant nivolumab or nivolumab plus ipilimumab, followed by surgery, in operable NSCLC. This clone was seen once. Its antigen has not been determined. No quality values exist for individual bases; no much larger clone is one base distant. To prepare the library, the immunoSEQ multiplex PCR assay was applied. The published analysis was carried out like this. Richness and clonality were used to summarize the repertoires, and clones that significantly expanded or contracted between pre- and post-therapy samples were identified. TCRdb's version of the immuneACCESS table is confined to in-frame rearrangements and falls short of the full clone set. An unresolved V gene accounts for under half of the shortfall where checked; the remainder is of unknown origin. V and J calls and clone size are copied from that table; D and trimming were computed from the DNA. The table for this sample lists roughly 6,000 clones; less than 75% of them were counted only once. Together, the top ten hold about 15% of the sample.

The origin of this receptor is an adult with non-small cell lung cancer. Source: tumor tissue, taken after neoadjuvant nivolumab, alone or with ipilimumab, at or shortly before surgery.

The nucleotide sequence reads as follows: TGCGCCAGCAGTATGACAGGGGATGGCTACACCTTC. Protein translation: CASSMTGDGYTF. This chain joins TRBV5-1 to TRBJ1-2, and TRBD1 aligns with 8 junction nucleotides. In the germline V gene, CDR1 corresponds to SGHRS and CDR2 to YFSETQ. Trimming takes 5 bases off V and 6 bases off J; junction bases not matched to a gene: 3. The CDR3 sequence holds 12 residues, the cysteine and phenylalanine included. Only CDR3 DNA remains: 36 bases, in frame from the first base.